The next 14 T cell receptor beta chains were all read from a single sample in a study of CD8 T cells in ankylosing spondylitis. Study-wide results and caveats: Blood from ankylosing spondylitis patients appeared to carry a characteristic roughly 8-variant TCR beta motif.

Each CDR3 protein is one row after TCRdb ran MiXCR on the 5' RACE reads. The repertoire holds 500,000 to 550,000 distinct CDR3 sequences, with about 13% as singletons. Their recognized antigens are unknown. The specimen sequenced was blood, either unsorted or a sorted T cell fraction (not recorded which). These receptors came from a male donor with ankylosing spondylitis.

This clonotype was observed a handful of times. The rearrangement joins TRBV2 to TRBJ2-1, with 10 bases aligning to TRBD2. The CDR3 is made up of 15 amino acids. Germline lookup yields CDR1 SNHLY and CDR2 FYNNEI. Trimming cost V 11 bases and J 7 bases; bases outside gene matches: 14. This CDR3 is CAGEGLAGEVNEQFF. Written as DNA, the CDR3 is TGTGCCGGTGAGGGCCTAGCGGGAGAAGTTAATGAGCAGTTCTTC.

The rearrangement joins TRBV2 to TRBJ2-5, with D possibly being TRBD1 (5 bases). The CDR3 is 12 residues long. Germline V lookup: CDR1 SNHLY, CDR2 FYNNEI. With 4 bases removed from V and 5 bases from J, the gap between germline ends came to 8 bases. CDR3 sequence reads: CASSAGWETQYF. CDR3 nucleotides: TGTGCCAGCAGTGCAGGGTGGGAGACCCAGTACTTC.

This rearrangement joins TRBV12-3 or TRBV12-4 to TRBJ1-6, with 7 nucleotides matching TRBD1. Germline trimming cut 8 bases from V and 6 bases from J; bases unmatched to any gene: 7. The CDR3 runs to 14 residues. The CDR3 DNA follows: TGTGCCAGCGGTGGGGGACAGTCTAATTCACCCCTCCACTTT. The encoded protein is CASGGGQSNSPLHF.

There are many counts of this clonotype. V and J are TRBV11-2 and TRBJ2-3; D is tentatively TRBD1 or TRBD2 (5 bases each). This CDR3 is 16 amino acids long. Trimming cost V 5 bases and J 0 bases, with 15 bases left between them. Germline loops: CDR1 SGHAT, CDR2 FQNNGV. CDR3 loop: CASSIPGARSTDTQYF. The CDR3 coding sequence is TGTGCCAGCAGCATCCCCGGGGCGAGGAGCACAGATACGCAGTATTTT.

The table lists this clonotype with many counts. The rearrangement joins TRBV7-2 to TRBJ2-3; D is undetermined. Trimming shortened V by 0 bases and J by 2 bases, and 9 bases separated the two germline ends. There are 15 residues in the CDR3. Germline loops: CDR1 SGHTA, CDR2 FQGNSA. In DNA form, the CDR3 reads TGTGCCAGCAGCTTAGCGGGATTAAACACAGATACGCAGTATTTT. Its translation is CASSLAGLNTDTQYF. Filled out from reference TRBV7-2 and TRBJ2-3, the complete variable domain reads GAGVSQSPSNKVTEKGKDVELRCDPISGHTALYWYRQSLGQGLEFLIYFQGNSAPDKSGLPSDRFSAERTGGSVSTLTIQRTQQEDSAVYLCASSLAGLNTDTQYFGPGTRLTVL.

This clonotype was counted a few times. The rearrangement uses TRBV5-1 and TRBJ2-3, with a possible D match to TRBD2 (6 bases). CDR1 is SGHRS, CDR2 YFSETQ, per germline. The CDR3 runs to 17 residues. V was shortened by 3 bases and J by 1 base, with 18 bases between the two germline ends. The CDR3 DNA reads TGCGCCAGCAGCTACGACTCTACAGCGGGCCGCACAGATACGCAGTATTTT. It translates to CASSYDSTAGRTDTQYF. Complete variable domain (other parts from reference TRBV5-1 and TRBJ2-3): KAGVTQTPRYLIKTRGQQVTLSCSPISGHRSVSWYQQTPGQGLQFLFEYFSETQRNKGNFPGRFSGRQFSNSRSEMNVSTLELGDSALYLCASSYDSTAGRTDTQYFGPGTRLTVL.

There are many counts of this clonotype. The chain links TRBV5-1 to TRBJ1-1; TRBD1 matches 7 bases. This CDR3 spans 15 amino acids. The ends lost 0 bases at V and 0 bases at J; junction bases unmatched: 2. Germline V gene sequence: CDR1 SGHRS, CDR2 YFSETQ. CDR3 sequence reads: CASSLVGQLNTEAFF. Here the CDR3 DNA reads TGCGCCAGCAGCTTGGTGGGACAGCTGAACACTGAAGCTTTCTTT.

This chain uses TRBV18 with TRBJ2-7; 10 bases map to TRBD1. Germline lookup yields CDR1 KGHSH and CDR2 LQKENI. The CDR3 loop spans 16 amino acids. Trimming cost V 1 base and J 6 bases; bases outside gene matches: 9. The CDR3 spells CASSPLGTGAPGEQYF. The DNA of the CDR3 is TGTGCCAGCTCACCACTAGGGACAGGGGCTCCCGGCGAGCAGTACTTC.

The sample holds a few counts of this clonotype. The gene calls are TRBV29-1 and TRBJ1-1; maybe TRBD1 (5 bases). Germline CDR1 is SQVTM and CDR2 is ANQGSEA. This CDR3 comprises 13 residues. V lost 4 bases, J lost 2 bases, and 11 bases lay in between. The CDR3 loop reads CSVGVGGNTEAFF. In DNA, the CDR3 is TGCAGCGTTGGGGTCGGGGGTAACACTGAAGCTTTCTTT.

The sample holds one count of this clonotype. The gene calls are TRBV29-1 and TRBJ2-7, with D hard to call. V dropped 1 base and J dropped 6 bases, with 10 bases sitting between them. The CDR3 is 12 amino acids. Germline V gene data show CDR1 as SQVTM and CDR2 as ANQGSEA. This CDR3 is CSVEGGAAEQYF. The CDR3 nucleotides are TGCAGCGTTGAAGGCGGCGCCGCCGAGCAGTACTTC.

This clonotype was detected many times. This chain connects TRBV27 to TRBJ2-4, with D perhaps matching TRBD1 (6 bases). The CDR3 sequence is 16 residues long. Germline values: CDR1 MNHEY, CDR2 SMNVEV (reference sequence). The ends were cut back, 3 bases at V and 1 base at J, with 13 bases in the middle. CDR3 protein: CASSLYRALAKNIQYF. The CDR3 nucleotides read TGTGCCAGCAGTTTGTACAGGGCCCTGGCCAAAAACATTCAGTACTTC.

The DNA of the CDR3 is TGTGCCACCAGCACTTCAGACTATGGCTACACCTTC. It encodes CATSTSDYGYTF. V usage is TRBV24-1 and J usage is TRBJ1-2; D gene unclear. Trimming stripped 7 bases from V and 3 bases from J, with 8 bases between. Germline-derived CDR1 and CDR2 are KGHDR and SFDVKD. This CDR3 contains 12 residues.

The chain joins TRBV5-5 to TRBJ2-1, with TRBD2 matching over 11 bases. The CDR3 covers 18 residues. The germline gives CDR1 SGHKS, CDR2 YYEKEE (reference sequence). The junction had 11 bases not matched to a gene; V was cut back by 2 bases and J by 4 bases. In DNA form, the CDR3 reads TGTGCCAGCAGCTTTGGACTAGCGGGCGGCCCCATTTACAATGAGCAGTTCTTC. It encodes CASSFGLAGGPIYNEQFF. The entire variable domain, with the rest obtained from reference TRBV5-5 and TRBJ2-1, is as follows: DAGVTQSPTHLIKTRGQQVTLRCSPISGHKSVSWYQQVLGQGPQFIFQYYEKEERGRGNFPDRFSARQFPNYSSELNVNALLLGDSALYLCASSFGLAGGPIYNEQFFGPGTRLTVL.

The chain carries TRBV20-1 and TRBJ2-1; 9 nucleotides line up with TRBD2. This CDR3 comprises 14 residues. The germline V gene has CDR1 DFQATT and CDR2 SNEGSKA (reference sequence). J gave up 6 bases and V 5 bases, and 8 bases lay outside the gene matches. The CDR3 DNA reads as TGCAGTGCTCGTAGCGGGAGCCCTCTCAATGAGCAGTTCTTC. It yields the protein CSARSGSPLNEQFF.